Below, one T cell receptor (beta chain) is given with its context. This record comes from a study of control samples from healthy donors and cancer patients. The data were produced by immunoSEQ multiplex PCR, yet TCRdb's version contains in-frame clones alone and is incomplete. The sample holds 90,000 to 100,000 clones, approximately 88% seen once. CDR3 length: 16 residues. V was pared by 8 bases and J by 4 bases, with 11 bases of the junction left unmatched. CDR1 LNHDA and CDR2 SQIVND come from the germline V gene (reference sequence). The TCR comes from an older man with lung cancer. Specimen: PBMCs. The chain recombines TRBV19 with TRBJ1-2; 12 bases map to TRBD1. CDR3 DNA sequence: TGTGCCAGTGAGGGTGGTGGGACAGGGGGCGTCTATGGCTACACCTTC. Its protein product is CASEGGGTGGVYGYTF.